These 8 T cell receptor beta chains were sequenced from one sample in a study of cytomegalovirus exposure and HLA in healthy donors. The PCR had 60 Vbeta and 13 Jbeta primers. Generated by immunoSEQ multiplex PCR, the TCRdb table keeps only in-frame clones and is missing some. The profile shows about 180,000 clones, around 80% of them singletons. Sequencing was carried out using PBMCs. These TCRs come from a girl aged 5 to 17 in good health and CMV-seropositive.

V gene TRBV27 combines with J gene TRBJ1-5; a possible D gene is TRBD1 (5 bases). The CDR3 contains 15 residues. V lost 7 bases and J lost 3, with 16 bases in between. The V gene's germline CDR1 is MNHEY and CDR2 SMNVEV (reference sequence). The CDR3 nucleotides read TGTGCCAGCACCCCTTGGGCAGGGAACAATCAGCCCCAGCATTTT. Its protein product is CASTPWAGNNQPQHF.

The sample holds a few counts of this clone. The chain is built from TRBV27 and TRBJ2-7, with TRBD2 matching over 9 bases. Germline CDR1 is MNHEY and CDR2 is SMNVEV (reference sequence). The V segment lost 5 bases and the J segment 2 bases; nucleotides outside the gene matches: 7. The CDR3 runs to 15 residues. CDR3 sequence reads: CASSPGLAPAYEQYF. The CDR3 bases are TGTGCCAGCAGTCCAGGACTAGCGCCCGCCTACGAGCAGTACTTC.

The chain joins TRBV6-5 to TRBJ1-3; 9 bases are a match to TRBD1. Germline assignment: CDR1 MNHEY and CDR2 SVGAGI. The ends lost 2 bases at V and 4 bases at J; junction bases unmatched: 3. The CDR3 is 15 residues long. This chain's CDR3 is CASSYGQGLGNTIYF. CDR3 bases: TGTGCCAGCAGTTACGGACAGGGGCTCGGAAACACCATATATTTT.

The rearrangement links TRBV18 to TRBJ2-5; D possibly corresponds to TRBD1 (5 bases). The CDR3 loop spans 15 amino acids. Per the germline V gene, CDR1 is KGHSH and CDR2 is LQKENI. V lost 5 bases to trimming and J lost 0 bases, with 13 bases between them. CDR3 in amino acids: CASSDFQGNQETQYF. Written as DNA, the CDR3 is TGTGCCAGCTCAGATTTCCAGGGAAACCAAGAGACCCAGTACTTC.

The J gene is TRBJ1-1, the V gene TRBV27; D gene unclear. CDR1 is MNHEY and CDR2 is SMNVEV in the germline V gene (reference sequence). This CDR3 is 13 amino acids long. V was trimmed by 5 bases and J by 7 bases, leaving 14 bases between them. DNA for the CDR3: TGTGCCAGCAGTCTAGATCGAAGACTTGAAGCTTTCTTT. Its protein product is CASSLDRRLEAFF.

The chain has TRBV11-3 and TRBJ2-1; D is possibly TRBD1 (6 bases). In germline, CDR1 is SGHNT, CDR2 YENEEA. V gave up 1 base and J gave up 9 bases, with 16 bases separating them. This CDR3 is built from 15 residues. Here the CDR3 reads CASSLGWLQGSEQFF. CDR3 DNA sequence: TGTGCCAGCAGCTTAGGGTGGCTACAGGGAAGTGAGCAGTTCTTC.

For the CDR3, the DNA is TGTGCCAGCAGCTTAAGCGGATACAATGAGCAGTTCTTC. Its protein product is CASSLSGYNEQFF. The chain couples TRBV11-3 to TRBJ2-1; tentative D call: TRBD2 (5 bases). V was cut by 2 bases and J by 4 bases, with 6 bases left in between. The CDR3 totals 13 residues. In germline, CDR1 is SGHNT, CDR2 YENEEA.

The chain has TRBV29-1 and TRBJ2-7, with D perhaps TRBD2 (5 bases). CDR1 and CDR2 (germline): SQVTM, ANQGSEA. This CDR3 spans 13 amino acids. V lost 4 bases and J 11 bases, leaving 21 bases between the germline ends. The CDR3 DNA is TGCAGCGTTGCGGCCCAGCGGAGCCAGGAGGAGTACTTC. Translating it yields CSVAAQRSQEEYF.